These 20 T cell receptor beta chains originate from one sample sequenced in a study of spatial heterogeneity in lung cancer. MiXCR was run by TCRdb on the 5' RACE reads, yielding one entry per CDR3 protein. This table holds 39,000 or so distinct CDR3 sequences, 7.5% found once. Noted time point: sample taken at primary tumor resection. The material sequenced was PBMCs, taken at surgery. These receptors all come from a male donor with early-stage non-small cell lung cancer.

This clonotype was found many times. The rearrangement joins TRBV29-1 to TRBJ1-1; D gene uncertain. The CDR3 is 12 amino acids. Between the trimmed V and J ends, which lost 7 bases and 0 bases, there was a span of 9 bases. Germline V gene sequence: CDR1 SQVTM, CDR2 ANQGSEA. The CDR3 reads CSGRDLNTEAFF. Here the CDR3 DNA reads TGCAGCGGGAGAGATCTGAACACTGAAGCTTTCTTT.

V usage is TRBV6-5 and J usage is TRBJ2-2, with D unresolved. This CDR3 region has 12 residues. The germline V and J ends were trimmed by 5 bases and 6 bases, with 7 bases remaining between them. CDR1 is MNHEY and CDR2 is SVGAGI in the germline V gene. In nucleotides, the CDR3 is TGTGCCAGCAGTCTTTTCGCCGGGGAGCTGTTTTTT. It encodes CASSLFAGELFF.

The table lists this clonotype with a few counts. Here the CDR3 reads CASSLPAEGSGPPGEQFF. CDR3 coding DNA: TGTGCCAGCAGCTTGCCCGCGGAGGGGAGCGGACCCCCGGGTGAGCAGTTCTTC. The genes are TRBV7-9 and TRBJ2-1, with D possibly being TRBD2 (6 bases). V was clipped by 3 bases and J by 9 bases, with 27 bases between them. Germline values: CDR1 SEHNR, CDR2 FQNEAQ (reference sequence). The CDR3 sequence is 18 residues long.

This clonotype has a count of ten or more. V usage is TRBV27 and J usage is TRBJ2-5, with 12 bases identical to TRBD2. The CDR3 is made up of 17 amino acids. Germline CDR1 reads MNHEY; CDR2 reads SMNVEV (reference sequence). The junction had 11 bases not matched to a gene; V was cut back by 0 bases and J by 9 bases. The CDR3 reads CASSLSVETSGRYPQYF. The CDR3 DNA sequence: TGTGCCAGCAGTTTATCCGTCGAGACTAGCGGGAGATACCCCCAGTACTTC.

This clonotype has a count of ten or more. This chain uses TRBV7-2 with TRBJ2-2; D might be TRBD2 (6 bases). Germline values: CDR1 SGHTA, CDR2 FQGNSA. The CDR3 runs to 15 residues. Trimming pared 5 bases from V and 5 bases from J, leaving 15 bases between. CDR3 in DNA: TGTGCCAGCAGCACGGAGGGTCATAGGACCGGGGAGCTGTTTTTT. Protein: CASSTEGHRTGELFF.

The chain uses TRBV12-3 or TRBV12-4 and TRBJ1-2, with D hard to call. This CDR3 is 16 amino acids long. Deletions cut 6 bases from V and 5 bases from J, with 22 bases between. CDR3 sequence (DNA): TGTGCCAGCAGCCAAGTATATCAGGTCTCGGAGTATGGCTACACCTTC. Protein sequence: CASSQVYQVSEYGYTF.

This clonotype was found many times. This chain links TRBV5-4 with TRBJ2-2; 7 bases align to TRBD2. The junction had 4 bases not matched to a gene; V was cut back by 3 bases and J by 2 bases. This CDR3 region has 15 residues. Looked up from germline, CDR1 is SGHNT and CDR2 is YYREEE (reference sequence). CDR3 residues: CASSSGRTNTGELFF. CDR3 DNA sequence: TGTGCCAGCAGCTCCGGGAGGACAAACACCGGGGAGCTGTTTTTT.

This clonotype was seen many times. J is TRBJ2-3 and V is TRBV14; D gene unclear. CDR1 is SGHDN and CDR2 is FVKESK in the germline V gene. V was shortened by 2 bases and J by 2 bases, with 5 bases between the two germline ends. The CDR3 extends over 13 amino acids. This CDR3 is CASSQRFTDTQYF. CDR3 sequence (DNA): TGTGCCAGCAGCCAACGGTTCACAGATACGCAGTATTTT. The complete variable domain, with remaining parts taken from reference TRBV14 and TRBJ2-3, reads EAGVTQFPSHSVIEKGQTVTLRCDPISGHDNLYWYRRVMGKEIKFLLHFVKESKQDESGMPNNRFLAERTGGTYSTLKVQPAELEDSGVYFCASSQRFTDTQYFGPGTRLTVL.

This clonotype appeared a few times. The chain uses TRBV3-1 and TRBJ1-6; 7 nucleotides line up with TRBD1. The ends lost 6 bases at V and 7 bases at J; junction bases unmatched: 6. The CDR3 contains 14 residues. From germline, CDR1 is LGHDT and CDR2 YNNKEL (reference sequence). The CDR3 DNA is TGTGCCAGCAGTCAGGGACAGAGCAATTCACCCCTCCACTTT. It codes for CASSQGQSNSPLHF.

This clonotype has at least ten counts. This rearrangement joins TRBV5-4 to TRBJ2-1; perhaps TRBD2 as D (5 bases). The V gene lost 4 bases and the J gene lost 1 base, with 12 bases spanning the gap. Germline loops: CDR1 SGHNT, CDR2 YYREEE (reference sequence). The CDR3 totals 15 residues. The DNA of the CDR3 is TGTGCCAGCAGCCCCCGGACTGGGTCCTACAATGAGCAGTTCTTC. Protein sequence: CASSPRTGSYNEQFF.

In this sample, this clonotype turned up many times. The V gene is TRBV7-9, the J gene TRBJ2-1; TRBD2 aligns across 9 bases. CDR1 is SEHNR, CDR2 FQNEAQ, per germline (reference sequence). V gave up 5 bases and J gave up 4 bases; unmatched junction bases: 18. CDR3 length: 19 residues. The CDR3: CASSPPTRFRLAGYNEQFF. The CDR3 DNA reads as TGTGCCAGCAGCCCCCCCACTCGGTTTCGGCTAGCGGGGTACAATGAGCAGTTCTTC.

This clonotype was counted many times. The chain couples TRBV7-9 to TRBJ1-4; maybe TRBD1 (5 bases). CDR1 is SEHNR and CDR2 is FQNEAQ in the germline V gene (reference sequence). Trimming cost V 4 bases and J 7 bases, with 16 bases left between them. This CDR3 spans 15 amino acids. CDR3 amino acids: CASSSLGGDGEKLFF. DNA of the CDR3: TGTGCCAGCAGCTCCCTTGGGGGAGATGGTGAAAAACTGTTTTTT.

CDR3 in amino acids: CASSYSMGRVNTEAFF. CDR3 nucleotide sequence: TGTGCCAGCAGTTACTCGATGGGCAGAGTGAACACTGAAGCTTTCTTT. J is TRBJ1-1 and V is TRBV6-2 or TRBV6-3, with D hard to call. The germline gives CDR1 MNHEY, CDR2 SVGEGT. Trimming left V 0 bases short and J 0 bases short, with 11 bases between. The CDR3 runs 16 residues.

There are many counts of this clonotype. V gene TRBV28 combines with J gene TRBJ2-3; D is unclear. Per the germline V gene, CDR1 is MDHEN and CDR2 is SYDVKM. V was clipped by 5 bases and J by 2 bases, with 5 bases between them. This CDR3 region has 12 residues. CDR3 protein: CASSIVTDTQYF. The CDR3 region has the DNA TGTGCCAGCAGTATAGTCACAGATACGCAGTATTTT.

This clonotype was seen a few times. The chain employs TRBV4-1 and TRBJ2-5; TRBD1 agrees at 9 bases. The CDR3 totals 20 residues. The V and J ends lost 4 bases and 3 bases, in that order; junction bases with no gene match: 21. From germline, CDR1 is MGHRA and CDR2 YSYEKL. CDR3 DNA: TGCGCCAGCAGCCGTCATGACTCGGGACAGGGTTTGTTTGGGGAAGAGACCCAGTACTTC. Translating it yields CASSRHDSGQGLFGEETQYF.

At least ten counts were recorded for this clonotype. The chain joins TRBV5-1 to TRBJ1-4, with TRBD1 matching over 7 bases. The CDR3 is 14 amino acids. Germline V gene sequence: CDR1 SGHRS, CDR2 YFSETQ. With V trimmed by 4 bases and J by 8 bases, 8 bases remained unmatched. Here the CDR3 DNA reads TGCGCCAGCAGCGTGACAGGGTGGGAAGAAAAACTGTTTTTT. This gives the protein CASSVTGWEEKLFF.

There are many counts of this clonotype. This chain connects TRBV19 to TRBJ1-4; D remains ambiguous. The V and J ends lost 3 bases and 0 bases respectively, with 14 bases between them. The CDR3 is made up of 17 amino acids. CDR1 LNHDA and CDR2 SQIVND come from the germline V gene (reference sequence). The CDR3 loop reads CASSIDPQVPTNEKLFF. As DNA, the CDR3 is TGTGCCAGTAGTATCGATCCTCAAGTCCCAACTAATGAAAAACTGTTTTTT.

There are many counts of this clonotype. This chain uses TRBV9 with TRBJ1-2; D gene unclear. This CDR3 comprises 14 residues. Germline V CDR1 and CDR2: SGDLS, YYNGEE. V lost 0 bases to trimming and J lost 6 bases, with 12 bases between them. The CDR3 is CASSVEHSPHGYTF. In DNA, the CDR3 is TGTGCCAGCAGCGTAGAGCATAGCCCCCATGGCTACACCTTC.

This clonotype occurred many times. The gene calls are TRBV5-4 and TRBJ2-1; 13 nucleotides match TRBD2. V lost 0 bases, J lost 6 bases, and 0 bases stayed unmatched. The V gene's germline CDR1 is SGHNT and CDR2 YYREEE (reference sequence). CDR3 length: 15 amino acids. The CDR3 here is CASSLGLAGGNEQFF. In DNA, the CDR3 is TGTGCCAGCAGCTTGGGACTAGCGGGAGGCAATGAGCAGTTCTTC.

Notes on this clonotype: One junction end does not reproduce the germline sequence, and a read error may be involved. In nucleotides, the CDR3 is TGCGGCGTCTTCGACAGGGCGGGATTCGAGCAGTACTTC. Residues: CGVFDRAGFEQYF. V gene TRBV29-1 combines with J gene TRBJ2-7, with D possibly TRBD1 on 7 matching bases. Germline CDR1 and CDR2: SQVTM and ANQGSEA. This CDR3 is built from 13 residues.